A single sample is the source of the 20 T cell receptor beta chains below, sequenced in a study of OX40 agonist ivuxolimab in advanced cancers. Method: immunoSEQ multiplex PCR; TCRdb's copy keeps in-frame clones and lacks some. The table lists about 44,000 clones, over 80% of them singletons. Sequencing used CD4+ or CD8+ T cells sorted from blood, obtained in a trial of the OX40 agonist ivuxolimab. These receptor sequences come from an adult with an advanced solid tumor such as melanoma, head and neck, liver or kidney cancer.

The J gene is TRBJ1-4, the V gene TRBV5-5; D is ambiguous. The germline V gene has CDR1 SGHKS and CDR2 YYEKEE (reference sequence). The CDR3 totals 14 residues. V was cut by 1 base and J by 5 bases, with 9 bases left in between. CDR3 region: CASSLMSGNEKLFF. As DNA, the CDR3 is TGTGCCAGCAGCTTGATGTCCGGGAATGAAAAACTGTTTTTT.

The CDR3 loop is CASKLRTGPFYLGEAFF. Written as DNA, the CDR3 is TGTGCCAGCAAACTCCGGACAGGGCCTTTTTATCTAGGTGAAGCTTTCTTT. V is TRBV28 and J is TRBJ1-1; 8 positions agree with TRBD1. After removal of 7 bases from V and 7 bases from J, the junction contained 20 bases not matched to a gene. The CDR3 consists of 17 residues. Germline CDR1 reads MDHEN; CDR2 reads SYDVKM. The full variable domain, its missing parts supplied by reference TRBV28 and TRBJ1-1, is DVKVTQSSRYLVKRTGEKVFLECVQDMDHENMFWYRQDPGLGLRLIYFSYDVKMKEKGDIPEGYSVSREKKERFSLILESASTNQTSMYLCASKLRTGPFYLGEAFFGQGTRLTVV.

CDR3 nucleotide sequence: TGTGCCAGCAGCCAAAGTCGGTTGGCCGGGGAGCTGTTTTTT. Translation: CASSQSRLAGELFF. This chain connects TRBV14 to TRBJ2-2; D unresolved. Trimming left V 2 bases short and J 6 bases short, with 10 bases between. Per the germline V gene, CDR1 is SGHDN and CDR2 is FVKESK. The CDR3 sequence is 14 residues long.

The rearrangement links TRBV28 to TRBJ2-7; maybe TRBD1 (6 bases). V was pared by 6 bases and J by 3 bases, with 18 bases between. The germline V gene has CDR1 MDHEN and CDR2 SYDVKM. This CDR3 contains 15 residues. Here the CDR3 DNA reads TGTGCCAGCAGGCTTAACAGGGATCGGTTCTACGAGCAGTACTTC. This codes for CASRLNRDRFYEQYF.

V usage is TRBV30 and J usage is TRBJ2-7, with D unclear. The V and J ends lost 0 bases and 4 bases respectively, with 4 bases between them. Germline V CDR1 and CDR2: GTSNPN, SVGIG (reference sequence). The CDR3 consists of 11 residues. The CDR3 DNA is TGTGCCTGGAGTGTAAGGTACGAGCAGTACTTC. Translated: CAWSVRYEQYF.

V gene TRBV28 combines with J gene TRBJ1-1; D not resolved. Germline V gives CDR1 MDHEN, CDR2 SYDVKM. The CDR3 consists of 14 residues. V dropped 4 bases and J dropped 11 bases, with 20 bases sitting between them. The CDR3: CASSSATPPYGAFF. The CDR3 region has the DNA TGTGCCAGCAGTTCCGCCACTCCCCCGTATGGGGCTTTCTTT.

The chain has TRBV7-9 and TRBJ2-1, with 9 nucleotides matching TRBD2. Germline V gene data show CDR1 as SEHNR and CDR2 as FQNEAQ (reference sequence). This CDR3 spans 17 amino acids. The V segment lost 4 bases and the J segment 6 bases; nucleotides outside the gene matches: 13. This chain's CDR3 is CASSSPRGLARLNEQFF. CDR3 sequence (DNA): TGTGCCAGCAGCTCCCCGCGGGGACTAGCACGTCTCAATGAGCAGTTCTTC.

The genes are TRBV28 and TRBJ2-7, with D tentatively TRBD1 (7 bases). This CDR3 is built from 17 residues. V was clipped by 10 bases and J by 2 bases, with 27 bases between them. The germline V gene encodes CDR1 MDHEN and CDR2 SYDVKM. CDR3 bases: TGTGCCATCACAACAAGTGATAAGACAGGGAGGACCTACGAGCAGTACTTC. It specifies CAITTSDKTGRTYEQYF.

The count of this clone is one. The rearrangement uses TRBV16 and TRBJ2-7, with 9 bases aligning to TRBD2. V was pared by 2 bases and J by 7 bases, with 9 bases of the junction left unmatched. CDR3 size: 15 residues. The germline V gene encodes CDR1 KGHSY and CDR2 FQNENV. CDR3 region: CASSQTAGGLVEQYF. CDR3 nucleotides: TGTGCCAGCAGCCAAACAGCGGGAGGCCTCGTGGAGCAGTACTTC.

The chain joins TRBV5-5 to TRBJ1-1; D is undetermined. Germline assignment: CDR1 SGHKS and CDR2 YYEKEE (reference sequence). V lost 2 bases, J lost 4 bases, and 6 bases lay in between. There are 12 residues in the CDR3. CDR3 in DNA: TGTGCCAGCAGCTTTACTAGCACTGAAGCTTTCTTT. Translation: CASSFTSTEAFF.

The table lists this clone with a count of one. J is TRBJ2-7 and V is TRBV19; TRBD2 aligns across 8 bases. The trim removed 1 base at V and 2 bases at J, leaving 4 bases unmatched. The germline V gene has CDR1 LNHDA and CDR2 SQIVND (reference sequence). This CDR3 spans 15 amino acids. The chain's CDR3 is CASSIGGGSTYEQYF. The DNA for the CDR3 is TGTGCCAGTAGTATAGGCGGGGGGAGTACCTACGAGCAGTACTTC.

The chain employs TRBV5-6 and TRBJ2-6, with no clear D. Germline CDR1 reads SGHDT; CDR2 reads YYEEEE. CDR3 size: 18 residues. V lost 3 bases to trimming and J lost 0 bases, with 16 bases between them. The CDR3 DNA is TGTGCCAGCAGCTGGTACTCTAACCCCTACTCTGGGGCCAACGTCCTGACTTTC. This codes for CASSWYSNPYSGANVLTF.

The chain combines TRBV11-1 with TRBJ1-1; 9 nucleotides agree with TRBD1. The CDR3 totals 15 residues. J lost 10 bases, V lost 3 bases, and 12 bases had no gene match. Germline CDR1 reads SGHAT; CDR2 reads FQDESV (reference sequence). The CDR3 coding sequence is TGTGCCAGCAGCTTGGGACAGGGTAGAGTACAAAGAGCTTTCTTT. Its translation is CASSLGQGRVQRAFF. The whole variable domain, filled in from reference TRBV11-1 and TRBJ1-1, reads EAEVAQSPRYKITEKSQAVAFWCDPISGHATLYWYRQILGQGPELLVQFQDESVVDDSQLPKDRFSAERLKGVDSTLKIQPAELGDSAMYLCASSLGQGRVQRAFFGQGTRLTVV.

The chain has TRBV10-3 and TRBJ1-5; D unclear. The V gene lost 6 bases and the J gene lost 7 bases, with 13 bases spanning the gap. The CDR3 length is 13 residues. CDR1 is ENHRY and CDR2 is SYGVKD in the germline V gene. Here the CDR3 DNA reads TGTGCCATCAGCTACTCAGAGAACCAGCCCCAGCATTTT. It encodes CAISYSENQPQHF.

The rearrangement joins TRBV5-4 to TRBJ1-2; 8 nucleotides agree with TRBD1. Germline V gene lookup returns CDR1 SGHNT and CDR2 YYREEE (reference sequence). J gave up 3 bases and V 4 bases, and 14 bases lay outside the gene matches. This CDR3 is built from 17 residues. DNA for the CDR3: TGTGCCAGCAGCCTCTTCAGGGGGCATTCAACCGACTATGGCTACACCTTC. It translates to CASSLFRGHSTDYGYTF.

The J gene is TRBJ1-5, the V gene TRBV6-5; possible D gene TRBD1, 6 bases. Germline CDR1 is MNHEY and CDR2 is SVGAGI. CDR3 size: 15 residues. The V gene lost 0 bases and the J gene lost 2 bases, with 8 bases spanning the gap. The CDR3 region is CASSYSHRGNQPQHF. CDR3 in DNA: TGTGCCAGCAGTTACTCACACAGGGGCAATCAGCCCCAGCATTTT.

CDR3 loop: CASSRTKPGQGNGYTF. In nucleotides, the CDR3 is TGTGCCAGTAGTAGGACAAAACCGGGACAGGGAAATGGCTACACCTTC. The chain uses TRBV19 and TRBJ1-2, with 9 positions matching TRBD1. Trimming removed 4 bases from V and 6 bases from J; junction bases left unmatched: 12. This CDR3 is built from 16 residues. Per germline, CDR1 LNHDA and CDR2 SQIVND (reference sequence).

The table lists this clone with a few counts. The CDR3 sequence: CASSQDPGTSYEQYF. Here the CDR3 DNA reads TGTGCCAGCAGCCAAGATCCGGGGACATCCTACGAGCAGTACTTC. V is TRBV14 and J is TRBJ2-7; a weak D match, TRBD1 (6 bases). Germline CDR1 and CDR2: SGHDN and FVKESK. V shed 0 bases and J shed 1 base, with 10 bases lying between them. The CDR3 contains 15 residues.

This clone was picked up one time. The V gene is TRBV5-1, the J gene TRBJ2-3, with 7 bases matching TRBD2. V was clipped by 4 bases and J by 2 bases; unmatched bases: 7. This CDR3 is built from 15 residues. The germline CDR1 and CDR2 sequences are SGHRS and YFSETQ. This CDR3 is CASSARDYHTDTQYF. The CDR3 coding sequence is TGCGCCAGCAGCGCCAGGGACTACCACACAGATACGCAGTATTTT.

The genes are TRBV7-9 and TRBJ1-1; D is possibly TRBD1 (6 bases). Trimming removed 3 bases at V and 2 bases at J, with 10 bases between. This CDR3 has 14 amino acids. In germline, CDR1 is SEHNR, CDR2 FQNEAQ (reference sequence). The CDR3 loop reads CASSFGTPNTEAFF. The CDR3 DNA reads TGTGCCAGCAGCTTTGGGACACCCAACACTGAAGCTTTCTTT.